This T cell receptor beta chain came from a study of control samples from healthy donors and cancer patients. V was pared by 3 bases and J by 4 bases, with 10 bases between. Germline assignment: CDR1 LNHDA and CDR2 SQIVND (reference sequence). The CDR3 contains 14 residues. Profiling relied on immunoSEQ multiplex PCR, and the TCRdb table lists in-frame clones only, not all of them. The sample consists of around 120,000 clones, 88% of them appearing once. The sample comprised blood. The chain carries TRBV19 and TRBJ1-3; D is uncertain. The TCR was taken from a woman between 70 and 85 years old in good health. DNA of the CDR3: TGTGCCAGTAGTATCGGCATCGCGGGAAACACCATATATTTT. Translation: CASSIGIAGNTIYF.